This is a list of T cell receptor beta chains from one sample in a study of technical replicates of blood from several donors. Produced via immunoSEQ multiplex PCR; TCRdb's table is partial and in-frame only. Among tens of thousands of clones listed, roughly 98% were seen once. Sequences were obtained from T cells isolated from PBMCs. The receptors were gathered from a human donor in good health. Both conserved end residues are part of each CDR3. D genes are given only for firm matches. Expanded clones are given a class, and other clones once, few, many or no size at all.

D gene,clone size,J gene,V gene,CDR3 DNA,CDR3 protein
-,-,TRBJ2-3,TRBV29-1,TGCAGCGTCGGCGGGAGCACAGATACGCAGTATTTT,CSVGGSTDTQYF
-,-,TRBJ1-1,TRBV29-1,TGCAGCGTTTTACGGGGCACTGAAGCTTTCTTT,CSVLRGTEAFF
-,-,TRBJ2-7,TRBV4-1,TGCGCCAGCAGCCAAGATCCAATCGGCAGGGCACTGATATACGAGCAGTACTTC,CASSQDPIGRALIYEQYF
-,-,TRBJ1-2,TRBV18,TGTGCCAGCTCCTTAGATCAGGTCAATGGCTACACCTTC,CASSLDQVNGYTF
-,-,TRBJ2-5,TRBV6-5,TGTGCCAGCAGTTCGTGGGCTCAAGAGACCCAGTACTTC,CASSSWAQETQYF
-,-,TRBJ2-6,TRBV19,TGTGCCAGTAGTATCCGTGTAGCCCAAAACTCTGGGGCCAACGTCCTGACTTTC,CASSIRVAQNSGANVLTF
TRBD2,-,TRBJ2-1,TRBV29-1,TGCAGCGTTGGGGGAGTAGCGGGGGGCGGGGCCTACAATGAGCAGTTCTTC,CSVGGVAGGGAYNEQFF
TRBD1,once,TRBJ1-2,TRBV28,TGTGCCAGCAGACCTCCCGGGACAGCTAACTATGGCTACACCTTC,CASRPPGTANYGYTF
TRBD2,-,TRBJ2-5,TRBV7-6,TGTGCCAGCAGCTTAGAGCCTAGCGGGAGGACAGAGACCCAGTACTTC,CASSLEPSGRTETQYF
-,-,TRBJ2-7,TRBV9,TGTGCCAGCAGCCTCGAATCGGGCTACGAGCAGTACTTC,CASSLESGYEQYF
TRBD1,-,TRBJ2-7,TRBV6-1,TGTGCCAGCAGCTCAGGACAGGGGGGCTACGAGCAGTACTTC,CASSSGQGGYEQYF
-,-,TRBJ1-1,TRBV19,TGTGCCAGTCGATTGGAGATGAGGACTGAAGCTTTCTTT,CASRLEMRTEAFF
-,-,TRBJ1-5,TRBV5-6,TGTGCCAGCAGCTTGTTCCTTGCCGGGGGCAATCAGCCCCAGCATTTT,CASSLFLAGGNQPQHF
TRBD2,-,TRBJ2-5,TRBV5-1,TGCGCCAGCAGCTGGGACCTAGCGGGAGCTTTGGAGACCCAGTACTTC,CASSWDLAGALETQYF
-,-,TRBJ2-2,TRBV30,TGTGCCTGGACCCGCCAGGGCACCGGGGAGCTGTTTTTT,CAWTRQGTGELFF
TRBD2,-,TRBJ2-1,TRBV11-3,TGTGCCAGCAGCTCCTACGTAGCGGGAGGGCCTCATGAGCAGTTCTTC,CASSSYVAGGPHEQFF
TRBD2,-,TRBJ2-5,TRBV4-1,TGCGCCAGCAGCCAAGTCGGGAGGGGGGTTGAGACCCAGTACTTC,CASSQVGRGVETQYF
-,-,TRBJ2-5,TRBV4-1,TGCGCCAGCAGCCAATTATTTCAAGAGACCCAGTACTTC,CASSQLFQETQYF
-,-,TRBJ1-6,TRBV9,TGTGCCAGCAGCTCCGGGGGGGCGGCTTCACCCCTCCGCTTT,CASSSGGAASPLRF
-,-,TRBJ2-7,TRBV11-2,TGTGCCAGCAGCTTCGGGACTTTCTCCTACGAGCAGTACTTC,CASSFGTFSYEQYF
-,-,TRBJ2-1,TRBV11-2,TGTGCCAGCAGCCGCGGGACTCTTGACAATGAGCAGTTCTTC,CASSRGTLDNEQFF
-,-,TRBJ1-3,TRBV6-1,TGTGCCAGCAGTGGGGCAGGTTCTGGAAACACCATATATTTT,CASSGAGSGNTIYF
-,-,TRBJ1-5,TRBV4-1,TGCGCCAGCAGCCAAGCTGGGTCGAGGCAGCCCCAGCATTTT,CASSQAGSRQPQHF
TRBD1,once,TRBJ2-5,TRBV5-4,TGTGCCAGCAGCCCTGGACAGGGGGCTCGAGAGACCCAGTACTTC,CASSPGQGARETQYF
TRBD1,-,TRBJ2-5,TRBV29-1,TGCAGCGTTCGACAGGGGAGAGAGACCCAGTACTTC,CSVRQGRETQYF
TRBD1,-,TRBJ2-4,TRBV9,TGTGCCAGCAGCGTGACAGGGCAGGGCAAAAACATTCAGTACTTC,CASSVTGQGKNIQYF
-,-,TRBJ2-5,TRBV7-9,TGTGCCAGCAGCACAAAGGGACAGCGGGCGTTAGAGACCCAGTACTTC,CASSTKGQRALETQYF
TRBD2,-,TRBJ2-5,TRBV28,TGTGCCAGCTTGTCGTGGTCTAGCGGGAGAGGGGGACAAGAGACCCAGTACTTC,CASLSWSSGRGGQETQYF
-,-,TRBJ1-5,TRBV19,TGTGCCAGCACGATTGGGGGGACTTCGCCCCAGCATTTT,CASTIGGTSPQHF
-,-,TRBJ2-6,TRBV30,TGTGCCTGGAGTGTACTAGGTCTCTCTGGGGCCAACGTCCTGACTTTC,CAWSVLGLSGANVLTF
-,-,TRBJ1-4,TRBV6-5,TGTGCCAGCAGTTATAATCCTAATGAAAAACTGTTTTTT,CASSYNPNEKLFF
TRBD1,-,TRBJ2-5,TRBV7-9,TGTGCCAGCAGCGGAAGAGGACAGGACCAAGAGACCCAGTACTTC,CASSGRGQDQETQYF
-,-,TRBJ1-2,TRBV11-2,TGTGCCAGTAAAGAGGGAACCTCCTCCTATGGCTACACCTTC,CASKEGTSSYGYTF
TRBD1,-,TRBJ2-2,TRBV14,TGTGCCAGCAGCCAAACAGGGGGCGCGGCCGGGGAGCTGTTTTTT,CASSQTGGAAGELFF
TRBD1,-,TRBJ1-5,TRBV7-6,TGTGCCAGCAGCCTATTAGAACAGGGGGGTGTAGTTCAGCCCCAGCATTTT,CASSLLEQGGVVQPQHF
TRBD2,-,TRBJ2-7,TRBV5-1,TGCGCCAGCAGCGAGGCTAGCGGATCCTACGAGCAGTACTTC,CASSEASGSYEQYF
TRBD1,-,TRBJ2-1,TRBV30,TGTGCCTGGAGGGACAGGGGGTTTAATGAGCAGTTCTTC,CAWRDRGFNEQFF
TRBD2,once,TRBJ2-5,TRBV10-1,TGCGCCAGCAGTGAGAGTGCGGGAGGGCCGTGGGAGACCCAGTACTTC,CASSESAGGPWETQYF
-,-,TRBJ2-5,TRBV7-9,TGTGCCAGCAGCCCTAAAGAAGAGCTACCCCAAGAGACCCAGTACTTC,CASSPKEELPQETQYF
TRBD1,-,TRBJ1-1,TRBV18,TGTGCCAGCTCACCACTGGCAGGGGGATGGGACACTGAAGCTTTCTTT,CASSPLAGGWDTEAFF
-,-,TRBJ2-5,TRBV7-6,TGTGCCAGCAGCTTAATGGCCAGAAAAGAGACCCAGTACTTC,CASSLMARKETQYF
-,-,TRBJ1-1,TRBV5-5,TGTGCCAGCAGCTTGGCCGGTGGGCTGGCTTATGAAGCTTTCTTT,CASSLAGGLAYEAFF
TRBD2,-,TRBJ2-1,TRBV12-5,TGTGCTAGTGGGTCTCCGGGACTAGCGGCGGGCAATGAGCAGTTCTTC,CASGSPGLAAGNEQFF
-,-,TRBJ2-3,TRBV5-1,TGCGCCAGCGCCGAGACAGGTCTCATAGATACGCAGTATTTT,CASAETGLIDTQYF
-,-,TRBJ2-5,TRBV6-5,TGTGCCAGCAGTTCCTACAGTGCCCAAGAGACCCAGTACTTC,CASSSYSAQETQYF
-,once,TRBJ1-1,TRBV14,TGTGCCAGCAGCTATGCGGCGGGAAGGGGCACTGAAGCTTTCTTT,CASSYAAGRGTEAFF
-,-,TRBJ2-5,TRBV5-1,TGCGCCAGCAGCTTGGCCACAGACCAAGAGACCCAGTACTTC,CASSLATDQETQYF
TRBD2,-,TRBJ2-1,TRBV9,TGTGCCAGCAGCGTCGGTAGCGGGGGGTACAATGAGCAGTTCTTC,CASSVGSGGYNEQFF
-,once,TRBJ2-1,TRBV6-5,TGTGCCAGCAGTGCGGTTGGGACTGTTTACAATGAGCAGTTCTTC,CASSAVGTVYNEQFF
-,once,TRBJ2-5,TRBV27,TGTGCCAGCAGTTTGAACCGGGAGCAAGAGACCCAGTACTTC,CASSLNREQETQYF
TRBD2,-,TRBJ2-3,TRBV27,TGTGCCAGCAGGCCTAAACTAGCGGGAGTTAGAGATACGCAGTATTTT,CASRPKLAGVRDTQYF
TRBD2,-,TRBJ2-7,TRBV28,TGTGCCAGCAGTTTAAGGGTGCTAGCGGGAAATATAATACTCCCTTTGTCCTACGAGCAGTACTTC,CASSLRVLAGNIILPLSYEQYF